This T cell receptor beta chain was observed in a study of OX40 agonist ivuxolimab in advanced cancers. Across the study: Melanoma, hepatocellular carcinoma, head and neck or renal cell cancer occurred in dose-escalation patients.

People who had autoimmune disease history or systemic immunosuppression were excluded. At cycle 4 day 1, cycle 7 day 1, and baseline, blood was sampled. CDR1 and CDR2 (germline): MDHEN, SYDVKM. This CDR3 contains 15 residues. With 8 bases removed from V and 0 bases from J, the gap between germline ends came to 14 bases. Concerning this clone itself: Its matching antigen is unknown. Different DNA sequences within this sample yield the same CDR3.

Findings and caveats of the study: On average, a greater number of expanded clones characterised CD8+ T cells relative to CD4+.

Clones were sequenced by immunoSEQ multiplex PCR, and TCRdb holds only the in-frame ones, with some missing. The sample holds tens of thousands of clones; more than 80% are singletons and the top ten take roughly 0.22%. The receptor was isolated from an adult with an advanced solid tumor such as melanoma, head and neck, liver or kidney cancer. The input for sequencing was CD4+ or CD8+ T cells sorted from blood, taken in a trial of the OX40 agonist ivuxolimab. The V call is TRBV28, the J call TRBJ2-1, with D tentatively TRBD2 (5 bases). CDR3 DNA: TGTGCCAGCTCACCCCCGGGGAGCTCCTACAATGAGCAGTTCTTC. Protein sequence: CASSPPGSSYNEQFF. The full variable domain, its missing parts supplied by reference TRBV28 and TRBJ2-1, is DVKVTQSSRYLVKRTGEKVFLECVQDMDHENMFWYRQDPGLGLRLIYFSYDVKMKEKGDIPEGYSVSREKKERFSLILESASTNQTSMYLCASSPPGSSYNEQFFGPGTRLTVL.